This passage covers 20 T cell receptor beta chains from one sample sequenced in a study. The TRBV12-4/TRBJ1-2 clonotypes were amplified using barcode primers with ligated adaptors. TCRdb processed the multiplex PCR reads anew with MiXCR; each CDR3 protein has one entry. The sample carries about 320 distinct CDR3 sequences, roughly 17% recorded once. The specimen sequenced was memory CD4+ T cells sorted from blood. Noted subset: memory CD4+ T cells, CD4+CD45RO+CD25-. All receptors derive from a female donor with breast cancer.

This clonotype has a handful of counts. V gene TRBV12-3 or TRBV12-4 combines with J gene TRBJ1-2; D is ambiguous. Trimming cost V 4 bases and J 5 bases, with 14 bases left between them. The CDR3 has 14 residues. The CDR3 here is CASSSVKGRYGYTF. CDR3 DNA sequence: TGTGCCAGCAGTTCGGTAAAGGGCCGGTATGGCTACACCTTC.

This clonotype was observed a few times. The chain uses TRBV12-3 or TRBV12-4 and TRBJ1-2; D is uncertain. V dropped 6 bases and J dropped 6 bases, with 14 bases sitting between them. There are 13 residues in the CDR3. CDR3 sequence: CASSYDNGNGYTF. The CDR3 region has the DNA TGTGCCAGCAGCTATGACAACGGGAATGGCTACACCTTC.

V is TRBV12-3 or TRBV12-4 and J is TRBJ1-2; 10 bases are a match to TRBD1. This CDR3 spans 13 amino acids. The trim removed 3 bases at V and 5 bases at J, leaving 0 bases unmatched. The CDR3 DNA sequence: TGTGCCAGCAGTTTGGGACAGGGGTATGGCTACACCTTC. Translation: CASSLGQGYGYTF.

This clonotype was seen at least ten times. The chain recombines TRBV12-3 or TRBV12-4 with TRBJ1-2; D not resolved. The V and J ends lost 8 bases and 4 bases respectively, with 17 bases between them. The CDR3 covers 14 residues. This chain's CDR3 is CASSGGWYSYGYTF. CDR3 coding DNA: TGTGCCAGCTCCGGAGGGTGGTATAGCTATGGCTACACCTTC.

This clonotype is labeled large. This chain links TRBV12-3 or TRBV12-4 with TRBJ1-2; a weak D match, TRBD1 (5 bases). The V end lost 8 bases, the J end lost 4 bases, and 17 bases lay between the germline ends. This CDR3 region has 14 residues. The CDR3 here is CASSGGEYSYGYTF. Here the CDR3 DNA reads TGTGCCAGCTCCGGAGGGGAGTATAGCTATGGCTACACCTTC.

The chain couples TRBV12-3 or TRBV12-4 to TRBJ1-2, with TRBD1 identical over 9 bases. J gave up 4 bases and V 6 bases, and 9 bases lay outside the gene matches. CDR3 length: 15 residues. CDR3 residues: CASSRGTGPGYGYTF. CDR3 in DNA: TGTGCCAGCAGCCGCGGGACAGGGCCGGGCTATGGCTACACCTTC.

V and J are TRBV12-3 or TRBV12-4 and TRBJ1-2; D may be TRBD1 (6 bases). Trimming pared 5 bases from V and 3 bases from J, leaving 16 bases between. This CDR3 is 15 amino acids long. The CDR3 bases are TGTGCCAGCAGTAACCGCCAGGGGAAGTACTATGGCTACACCTTC. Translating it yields CASSNRQGKYYGYTF.

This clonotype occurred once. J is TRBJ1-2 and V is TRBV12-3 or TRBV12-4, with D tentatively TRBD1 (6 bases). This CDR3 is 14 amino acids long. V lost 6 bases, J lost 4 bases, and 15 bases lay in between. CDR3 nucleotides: TGTGCCAGCAGCTACAGGGAACGAGGCTATGGCTACACCTTC. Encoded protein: CASSYRERGYGYTF.

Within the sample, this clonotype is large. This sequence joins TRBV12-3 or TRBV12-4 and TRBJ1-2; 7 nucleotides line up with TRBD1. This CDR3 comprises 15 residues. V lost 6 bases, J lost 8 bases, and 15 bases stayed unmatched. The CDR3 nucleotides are TGTGCCAGCAGCAAAACCGGGACAGTGGTTGGAGGCTACACCTTC. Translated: CASSKTGTVVGGYTF.

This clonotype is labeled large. The CDR3 bases are TGTGCCAGCAGGGACAGGGAGAGTAACTATGGCTACACCTTC. Translation: CASRDRESNYGYTF. The chain joins TRBV12-3 or TRBV12-4 to TRBJ1-2; 8 positions match TRBD1. The CDR3 covers 14 residues. J lost 1 base, V lost 6 bases, and 4 bases had no gene match.

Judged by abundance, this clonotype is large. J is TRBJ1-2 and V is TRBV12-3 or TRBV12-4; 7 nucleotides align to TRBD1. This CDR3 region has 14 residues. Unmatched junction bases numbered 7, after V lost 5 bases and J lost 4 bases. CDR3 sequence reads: CASSATGDGYGYTF. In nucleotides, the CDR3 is TGTGCCAGCAGTGCTACAGGGGACGGCTATGGCTACACCTTC.

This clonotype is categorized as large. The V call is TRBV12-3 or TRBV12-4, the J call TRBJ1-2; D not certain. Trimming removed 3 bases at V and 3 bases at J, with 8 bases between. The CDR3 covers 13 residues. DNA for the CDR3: TGTGCCAGCAGTTTGGGCGGTTACTATGGCTACACCTTC. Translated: CASSLGGYYGYTF.

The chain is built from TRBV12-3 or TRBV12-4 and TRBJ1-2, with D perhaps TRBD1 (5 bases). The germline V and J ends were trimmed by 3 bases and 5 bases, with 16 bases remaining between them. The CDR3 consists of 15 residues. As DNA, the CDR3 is TGTGCCAGCAGTTTTACTACCCGGGACCGATATGGCTACACCTTC. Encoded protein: CASSFTTRDRYGYTF.

CDR3 residues: CASSLPRQGQGYTF. CDR3 coding DNA: TGTGCCAGCAGTTTACCCCGACAGGGGCAAGGCTACACCTTC. The V gene is TRBV12-3 or TRBV12-4, the J gene TRBJ1-2; 8 bases fit TRBD1. V lost 2 bases and J lost 8; bases outside the gene matches: 7. The CDR3 runs 14 residues.

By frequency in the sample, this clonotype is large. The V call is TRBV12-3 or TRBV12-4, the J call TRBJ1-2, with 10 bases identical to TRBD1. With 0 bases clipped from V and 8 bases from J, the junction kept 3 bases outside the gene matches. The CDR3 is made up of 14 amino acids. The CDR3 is CASSLAGTGAGYTF. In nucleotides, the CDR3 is TGTGCCAGCAGTTTAGCCGGGACAGGGGCGGGCTACACCTTC.

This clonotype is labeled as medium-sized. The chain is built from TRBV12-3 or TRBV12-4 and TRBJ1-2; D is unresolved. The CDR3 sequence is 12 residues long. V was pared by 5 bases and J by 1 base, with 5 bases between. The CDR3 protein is CASSGVNYGYTF. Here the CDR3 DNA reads TGTGCCAGCAGTGGGGTTAACTATGGCTACACCTTC.

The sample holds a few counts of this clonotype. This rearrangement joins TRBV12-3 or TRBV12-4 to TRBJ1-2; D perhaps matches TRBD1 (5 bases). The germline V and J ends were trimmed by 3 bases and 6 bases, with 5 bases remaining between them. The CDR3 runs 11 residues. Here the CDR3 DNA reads TGTGCCAGCAGTTTGGGGCATGGCTACACCTTC. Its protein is CASSLGHGYTF.

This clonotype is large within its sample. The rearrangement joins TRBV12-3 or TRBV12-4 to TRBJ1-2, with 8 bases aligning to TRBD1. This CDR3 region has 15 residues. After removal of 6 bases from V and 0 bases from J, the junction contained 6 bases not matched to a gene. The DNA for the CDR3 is TGTGCCAGCAGCCGCGGGACAGGCCCTAACTATGGCTACACCTTC. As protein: CASSRGTGPNYGYTF.

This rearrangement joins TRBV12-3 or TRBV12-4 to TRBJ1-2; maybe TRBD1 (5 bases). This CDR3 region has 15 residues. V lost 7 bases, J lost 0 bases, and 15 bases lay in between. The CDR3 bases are TGTGCCAGCATTCGGCAGGGAGACCCTAACTATGGCTACACCTTC. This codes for CASIRQGDPNYGYTF.

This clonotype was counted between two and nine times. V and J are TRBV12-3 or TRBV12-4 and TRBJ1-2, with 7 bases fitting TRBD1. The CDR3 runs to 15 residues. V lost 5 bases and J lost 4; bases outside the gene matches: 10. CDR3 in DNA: TGTGCCAGCAGTGATCCGGGACAGACAACCTATGGCTACACCTTC. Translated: CASSDPGQTTYGYTF.